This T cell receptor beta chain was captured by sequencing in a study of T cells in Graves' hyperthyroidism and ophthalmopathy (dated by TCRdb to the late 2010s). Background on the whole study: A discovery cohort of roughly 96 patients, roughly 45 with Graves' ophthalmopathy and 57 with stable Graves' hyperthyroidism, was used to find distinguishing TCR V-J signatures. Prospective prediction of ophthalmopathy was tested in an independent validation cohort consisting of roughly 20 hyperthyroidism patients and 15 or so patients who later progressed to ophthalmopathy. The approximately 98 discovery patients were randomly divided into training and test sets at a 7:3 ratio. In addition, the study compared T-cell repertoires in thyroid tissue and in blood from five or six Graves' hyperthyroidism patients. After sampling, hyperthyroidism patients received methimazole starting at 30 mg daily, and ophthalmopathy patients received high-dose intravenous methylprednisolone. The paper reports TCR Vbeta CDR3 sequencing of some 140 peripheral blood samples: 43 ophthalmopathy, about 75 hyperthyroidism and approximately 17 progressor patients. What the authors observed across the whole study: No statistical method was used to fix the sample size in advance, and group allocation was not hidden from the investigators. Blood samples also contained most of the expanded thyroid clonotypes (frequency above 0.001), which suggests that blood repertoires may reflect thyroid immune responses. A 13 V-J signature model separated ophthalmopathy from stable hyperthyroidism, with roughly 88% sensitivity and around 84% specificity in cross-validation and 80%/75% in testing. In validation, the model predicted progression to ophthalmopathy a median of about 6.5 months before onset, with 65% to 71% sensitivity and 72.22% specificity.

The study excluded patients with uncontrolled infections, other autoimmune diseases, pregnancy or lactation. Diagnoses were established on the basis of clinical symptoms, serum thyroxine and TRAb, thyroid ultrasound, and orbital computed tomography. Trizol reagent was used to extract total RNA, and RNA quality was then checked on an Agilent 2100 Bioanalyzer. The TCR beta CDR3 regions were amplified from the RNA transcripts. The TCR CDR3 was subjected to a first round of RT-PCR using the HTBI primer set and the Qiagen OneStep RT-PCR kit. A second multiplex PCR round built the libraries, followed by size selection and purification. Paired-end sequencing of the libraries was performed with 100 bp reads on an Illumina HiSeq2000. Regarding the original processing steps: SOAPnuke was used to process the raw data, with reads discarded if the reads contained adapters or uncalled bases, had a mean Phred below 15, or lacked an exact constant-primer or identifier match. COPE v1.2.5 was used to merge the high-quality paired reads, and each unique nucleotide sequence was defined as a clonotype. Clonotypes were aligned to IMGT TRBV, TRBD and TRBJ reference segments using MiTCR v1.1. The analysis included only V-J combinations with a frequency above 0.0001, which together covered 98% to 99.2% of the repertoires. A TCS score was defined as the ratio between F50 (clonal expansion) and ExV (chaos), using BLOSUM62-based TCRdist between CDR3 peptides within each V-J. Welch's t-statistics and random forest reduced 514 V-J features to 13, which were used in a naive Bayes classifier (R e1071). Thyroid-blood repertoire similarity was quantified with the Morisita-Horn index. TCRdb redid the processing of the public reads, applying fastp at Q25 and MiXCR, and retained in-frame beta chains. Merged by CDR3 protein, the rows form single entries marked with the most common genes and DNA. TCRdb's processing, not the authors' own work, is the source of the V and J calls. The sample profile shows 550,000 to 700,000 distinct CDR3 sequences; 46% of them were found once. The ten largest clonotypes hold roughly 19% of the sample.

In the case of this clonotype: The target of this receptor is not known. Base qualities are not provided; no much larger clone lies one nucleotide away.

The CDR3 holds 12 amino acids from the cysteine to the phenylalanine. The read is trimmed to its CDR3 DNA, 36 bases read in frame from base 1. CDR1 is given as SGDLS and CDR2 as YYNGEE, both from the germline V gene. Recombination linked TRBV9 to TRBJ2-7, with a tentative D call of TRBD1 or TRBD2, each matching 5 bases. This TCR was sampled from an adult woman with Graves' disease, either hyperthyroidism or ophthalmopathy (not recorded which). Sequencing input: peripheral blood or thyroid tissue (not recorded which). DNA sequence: TGTGCTAGCCGGGACCCGGAAGGGGAGCAGTACTTC. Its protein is CASRDPEGEQYF. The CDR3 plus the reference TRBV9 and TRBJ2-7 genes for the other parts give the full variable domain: DSGVTQTPKHLITATGQRVTLRCSPRSGDLSVYWYQQSLDQGLQFLIQYYNGEERAKGNILERFSAQQFPDLHSELNLSSLELGDSALYFCASRDPEGEQYFGPGTRLTVT.